This section outlines one TCR beta chain sequence together with its context. This sample stems from a study of blood T cell repertoires in COVID-19. Overall study: Sites across the United States, Italy and Spain contributed samples from acute and convalescent COVID-19. The analysed material was cDNA or gDNA that came from T cells, B-cell-depleted T cells, or PBMCs.

Per the original methods: Cell counts per sample came from amplifying reference gene primers. Method: immunoSEQ multiplex PCR; TCRdb's copy keeps in-frame clones and lacks some. Clone size and the V and J calls come from that table; the DNA yielded D and trimming. The table includes 65,000 to 70,000 clones, 65% to 90% detected once. The source of this sequence is a woman aged 55-70 years with acute or convalescent COVID-19. What was sequenced was peripheral blood.

The CDR3 loop is CASSSLAGGRSSYNEQFF. CDR3 sequence (DNA): TGCGCCAGCAGCTCCCTAGCGGGAGGACGGAGCTCCTACAATGAGCAGTTCTTC. V gene TRBV5-1 combines with J gene TRBJ2-1; TRBD2 aligns across 11 bases. Trimming removed 3 bases from V and 0 bases from J; junction bases left unmatched: 8. This CDR3 contains 18 residues. The germline V gene has CDR1 SGHRS and CDR2 YFSETQ.